Sequencing of this T cell receptor (beta chain) was carried out in a study of response to subunit inactivated influenza vaccine. This clonotype has only a few counts. The antigen is undetermined. Study results and caveats: Authors suggested seasonal influenza vaccinations each recruit few new T cells.

CDR1 and CDR2 (germline): DFQATT, SNEGSKA (reference sequence). This CDR3 has 13 amino acids. With 2 bases removed from V and 4 bases from J, the gap between germline ends came to 9 bases. Each CDR3 protein is one row after TCRdb ran MiXCR on the RT-PCR reads. The table records 600,000 to 700,000 distinct CDR3 sequences, around 15% of them present only once. The source was PBMCs from blood, collected roughly 15 days before vaccination. The V and J genes are TRBV20-1 and TRBJ2-1; the D call may be TRBD1 or TRBD2 (5 bases each). The receptor's source is a man aged 45 to 65 who received an inactivated influenza vaccine. CDR3 nucleotide sequence: TGCAGTGCTAGACGGGGCCATTACAATGAGCAGTTCTTC. It codes for CSARRGHYNEQFF.